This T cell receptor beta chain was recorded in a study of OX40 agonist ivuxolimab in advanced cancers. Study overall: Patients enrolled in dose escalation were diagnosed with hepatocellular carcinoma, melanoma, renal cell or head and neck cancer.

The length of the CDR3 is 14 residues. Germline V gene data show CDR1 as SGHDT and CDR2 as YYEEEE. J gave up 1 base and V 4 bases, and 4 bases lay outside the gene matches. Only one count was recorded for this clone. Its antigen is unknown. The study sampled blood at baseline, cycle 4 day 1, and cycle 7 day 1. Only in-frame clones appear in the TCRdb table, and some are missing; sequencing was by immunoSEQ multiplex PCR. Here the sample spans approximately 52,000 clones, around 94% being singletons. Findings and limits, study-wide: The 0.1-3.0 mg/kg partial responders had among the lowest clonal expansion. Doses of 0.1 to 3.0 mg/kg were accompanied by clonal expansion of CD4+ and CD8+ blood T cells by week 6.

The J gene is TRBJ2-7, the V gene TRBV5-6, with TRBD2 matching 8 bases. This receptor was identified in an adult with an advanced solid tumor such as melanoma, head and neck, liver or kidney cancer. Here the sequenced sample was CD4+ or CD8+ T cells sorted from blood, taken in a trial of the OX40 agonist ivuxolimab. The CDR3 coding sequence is TGTGCCAGCAGCCTAGGACTAGCATCCTACGAGCAGTACTTC. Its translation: CASSLGLASYEQYF.